The rows below give T cell receptor beta chains drawn from one sample of a study of regulatory T cells in long-lasting Graves disease. A single record per CDR3 protein comes from TCRdb applying MiXCR to the multiplex PCR reads. The data hold approximately 400,000 distinct CDR3 sequences, with around 21% observed a single time. The sequenced sample was peripheral blood mononuclear cells (PBMCs), obtained when the disease was refractory, from a patient treated with antithyroid drugs. These receptors were collected from a female donor with Graves disease. Both conserved end residues are part of each CDR3. A D gene is named only where the DNA matches it firmly. Not every row has a clone size; where given, it reads once, few, many or a size class.

TRBV10-3	.	TRBJ1-6	many	TGTGCCATCAGCAATACAGGGTTCGGAAATTCACCCCTCCACTTT	CAISNTGFGNSPLHF
TRBV4-2	.	TRBJ1-1	.	TGTGCCAGCAGCCAAGACCGGCAGGGCGGGACTGAAGCTTTCTTT	CASSQDRQGGTEAFF
TRBV6-1	.	TRBJ2-6	few	TGTGCCAGCAGGGACTCAGGGGTTGGGGCCAACGTCCTGACTTTC	CASRDSGVGANVLTF
TRBV20-1	TRBD1	TRBJ1-1	few	TGCAGTGCGGGAGGGGGCGTGAACACTGAAGCTTTCTTT	CSAGGGVNTEAFF
TRBV7-9	.	TRBJ1-1	many	TGTGCCAGCAGCCCGACTGGGGGGGCGCGGACTGAAGCTTTCTTT	CASSPTGGARTEAFF
TRBV20-1	TRBD2	TRBJ2-7	.	TGCAGTGCTAGGGTAGCGGGAGTCTCCTACGAGCAGTACTTC	CSARVAGVSYEQYF
TRBV7-9	TRBD1	TRBJ2-2	few	TGTGCCAGCGGAGACGGGACAGGGAATCTCGGGGAGCTGTTTTTT	CASGDGTGNLGELFF
TRBV20-1	.	TRBJ2-4	.	TGCAGTGCTAGTGGGGCCCCGGGAAACATTCAGTACTTC	CSASGAPGNIQYF
TRBV5-1	TRBD1	TRBJ1-1	many	TGCGCCAGCAGCGGGGGGACAGGGAACACTGAAGCTTTCTTT	CASSGGTGNTEAFF
TRBV20-1	.	TRBJ1-2	.	TGCAGTACTCCACAAAAACCCCCTATCTATGGCTACACCTTC	CSTPQKPPIYGYTF
TRBV12-3/TRBV12-4	.	TRBJ2-5	many	TGTGCCAGCAATCTGGGGGGTAGGGAAAAAGAGACCCAGTACTTC	CASNLGGREKETQYF
TRBV6-1	TRBD1	TRBJ2-7	.	TGTGCCAGCCAACAGGGGGCTTATGGTTACGAGCAGTACTTC	CASQQGAYGYEQYF
TRBV7-9	TRBD2	TRBJ2-1	.	TGTGCCAGCAGTGGAGCGGGAGGTTCCTACAATGAGCAGTTCTTC	CASSGAGGSYNEQFF
TRBV18	.	TRBJ2-5	.	TGTGCCAGCTCACCTGGTGCAACACAAGAGACCCAGTACTTC	CASSPGATQETQYF
TRBV27	.	TRBJ1-6	.	TGTGCCAGCACTGAGGTCGGGGGCTATAATTCACCCCTCCACTTT	CASTEVGGYNSPLHF
TRBV7-9	.	TRBJ2-2	.	TGTGCCAGCAGCTTGGCCGCGCAGTTCGCGAACACCGGGGAGCTGTTTTTT	CASSLAAQFANTGELFF
TRBV6-1	.	TRBJ2-2	many	TGTGCCAGCAGGCAACAGGGTATCGGGGAGCTGTTTTTT	CASRQQGIGELFF
TRBV28	TRBD2	TRBJ2-5	medium-sized	TGTGCCAGCAGTTTGGGCGGGAGCCAAGAGACCCAGTACTTC	CASSLGGSQETQYF
TRBV6-1	TRBD1	TRBJ1-1	many	TGTGCCAGCAGCACCGGGACAGGGGTAACTGAAGCTTTCTTT	CASSTGTGVTEAFF
TRBV7-9	TRBD2	TRBJ2-1	few	TGTGCCAGCAGGAAAGGGGAAGCGGGAGGTCACTACAATGAGCAGTTCTTC	CASRKGEAGGHYNEQFF
TRBV19	.	TRBJ1-2	many	TGTGCCAGTAGTATGTGGAGGGTCATTGGGTATGGCTACACCTTC	CASSMWRVIGYGYTF
TRBV12-3/TRBV12-4	.	TRBJ2-7	many	TGTGCCAGCAGTTTAGAACCTGAGCGTAACGAGCAGTACTTC	CASSLEPERNEQYF
TRBV12-3/TRBV12-4	TRBD2	TRBJ2-3	.	TGTGCCAGCAGTCCCCCCGGGAGGCCCACAGATACGCAGTATTTT	CASSPPGRPTDTQYF
TRBV20-1	.	TRBJ2-1	few	TGCAGTGCTAGTTTCACCACCAATGAGCAGTTCTTC	CSASFTTNEQFF
TRBV9	TRBD2	TRBJ2-1	.	TGTGCCAGCAGCGTAGATCCTGGGACTAGCGGGTATGAGCAGTTCTTC	CASSVDPGTSGYEQFF
TRBV30	.	TRBJ1-2	few	TGTGCCTGGAGTCCTGGTGTTGGCTACACCTTC	CAWSPGVGYTF
TRBV12-3/TRBV12-4	TRBD2	TRBJ2-4	many	TGTGCCAGCAGTCCCGGACTAGATTTGGCCAAAAACATTCAGTACTTC	CASSPGLDLAKNIQYF
TRBV2	.	TRBJ2-1	many	TGTGCCAGCAGTGCTTTGGGACGGGATCGCGGATTTGAGCAGTTCTTC	CASSALGRDRGFEQFF
TRBV9	TRBD1	TRBJ1-6	.	TGTGCCAGCAGCGCCAATCCGGGACAGGGAATTGATTCACCCCTCCACTTT	CASSANPGQGIDSPLHF
TRBV12-3/TRBV12-4	TRBD2	TRBJ2-1	.	TGTGCCAGCAGGGCCCCACTAGCGGGAGAGAATGAGCAGTTCTTC	CASRAPLAGENEQFF
TRBV20-1	TRBD1	TRBJ1-2	.	TGCAGTGTAAGACTTCCGGGACAGGGAGGTCGTGGCTACACCTTC	CSVRLPGQGGRGYTF
TRBV7-6	.	TRBJ1-4	few	TGTGCCAGCAGCTTACAGAGGCAGGGCCTTGGGAAACTGTTTTTT	CASSLQRQGLGKLFF
TRBV12-3/TRBV12-4	TRBD2	TRBJ2-1	many	TGTGCCAGCAGCCGGGAGGGGCTTTACAATGAGCAGTTCTTC	CASSREGLYNEQFF
TRBV11-1	TRBD2	TRBJ2-5	many	TGTGCCAGCAGCTTAAGCGGGAGTTTCGGAGAGACCCAGTACTTC	CASSLSGSFGETQYF
TRBV6-1	TRBD1	TRBJ1-2	few	TGTGCCAGCAGTCCCGGGACAGGGAAGGATGGCTACACCTTC	CASSPGTGKDGYTF
TRBV2	.	TRBJ2-5	many	TGTGCCAGCAAGTTGACCGCACCGGAGACCCAGTACTTC	CASKLTAPETQYF
TRBV12-3/TRBV12-4	.	TRBJ1-5	many	TGTGCCAGCAGTCCCCGCGGGGCGCTTTGGGGGCAGCCCCAGCATTTT	CASSPRGALWGQPQHF
TRBV3-1	.	TRBJ2-5	.	TGTGCCAGCAGTCGCCCACGGGGGACCCAGTACTTC	CASSRPRGTQYF
TRBV12-3/TRBV12-4	TRBD1	TRBJ1-2	many	TGTGCCAGCAGAGCTGACAGGGGGCACTATGGCTACACCTTC	CASRADRGHYGYTF
TRBV6-1	.	TRBJ1-3	.	TGTGCCAGCAGTGAAGCGTGGGGGTCTGGAAACACCATATATTTT	CASSEAWGSGNTIYF
TRBV2	.	TRBJ2-7	many	TGTGCCAGTAGACAGGTCCTCTACGAGCAGTACTTC	CASRQVLYEQYF
TRBV5-1	TRBD2	TRBJ2-2	few	TGCGCCAGCAGCGAAACCGGGACTAGCGTCCCCGGGGAGCTGTTTTTT	CASSETGTSVPGELFF